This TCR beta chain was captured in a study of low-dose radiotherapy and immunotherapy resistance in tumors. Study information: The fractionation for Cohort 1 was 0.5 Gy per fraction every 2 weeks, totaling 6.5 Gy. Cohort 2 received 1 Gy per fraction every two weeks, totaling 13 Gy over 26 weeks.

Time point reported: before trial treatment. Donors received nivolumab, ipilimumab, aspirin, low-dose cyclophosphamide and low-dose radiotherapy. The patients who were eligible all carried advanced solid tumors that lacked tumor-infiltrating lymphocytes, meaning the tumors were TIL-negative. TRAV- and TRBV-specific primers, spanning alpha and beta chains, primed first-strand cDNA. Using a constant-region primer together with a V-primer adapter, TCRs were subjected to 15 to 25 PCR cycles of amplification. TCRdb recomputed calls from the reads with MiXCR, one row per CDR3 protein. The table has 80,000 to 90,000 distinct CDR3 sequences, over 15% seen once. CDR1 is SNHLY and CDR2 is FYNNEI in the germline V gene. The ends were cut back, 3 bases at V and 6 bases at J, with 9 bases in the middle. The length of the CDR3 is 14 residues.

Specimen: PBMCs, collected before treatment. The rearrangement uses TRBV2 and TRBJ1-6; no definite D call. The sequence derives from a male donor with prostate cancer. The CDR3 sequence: CASSEAPANSPLHF. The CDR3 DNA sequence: TGTGCCAGCAGTGAGGCACCAGCTAATTCACCCCTCCACTTT.